This TCR beta chain is from a study of identical twins. Points on this clonotype: The antigen remains unidentified.

There were only healthy Caucasians among the donors. Looked up from germline, CDR1 is WNHNN and CDR2 is SYGVQD (reference sequence). There are 17 residues in the CDR3. Trimming cost V 0 bases and J 8 bases; bases outside gene matches: 5. A universal primer binding site was introduced by template switching. The final cDNA contained unique molecular identifiers. TCRdb ran MiXCR on the 5' RACE reads and lists one entry per CDR3 protein. The repertoire holds around 670,000 distinct CDR3 sequences, 5.5% to 7.5% seen once, with 1.5% to 2% in the top ten. General study points: Beta clonotypes that were abundant in cord blood contained fewer insertions, a pattern absent from memory repertoires. Twin pairs had excess sharing that was weaker in beta out-of-frame sequences.

The sequenced sample was naive T cells sorted from blood. This sequence joins TRBV10-1 and TRBJ2-1, with TRBD2 identical over 15 bases. This clonotype was obtained from a man between 18 and 35 years old in good health. In DNA, the CDR3 is TGCGCCAGCAGTGAGTCGTGGACTAGCGGGAGGGGCGATGAGCAGTTCTTC. Its translation: CASSESWTSGRGDEQFF.